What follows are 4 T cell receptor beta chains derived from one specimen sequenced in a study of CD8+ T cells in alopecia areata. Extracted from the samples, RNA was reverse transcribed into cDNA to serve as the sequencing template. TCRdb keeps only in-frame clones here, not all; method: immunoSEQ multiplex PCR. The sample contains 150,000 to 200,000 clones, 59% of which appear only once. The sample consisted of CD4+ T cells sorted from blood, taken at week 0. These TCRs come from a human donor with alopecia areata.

Here the CDR3 DNA reads TGTGCCATCCTCCAGCGCAGTCGGAGCAATCAGCCCCAGCATTTT. It encodes CAILQRSRSNQPQHF. The chain uses TRBV2 and TRBJ1-5; D is unresolved. Trimming took off 10 bases at V and 1 base at J, with 17 bases between the two ends. The CDR3 totals 15 residues. Germline V lookup: CDR1 SNHLY, CDR2 FYNNEI.

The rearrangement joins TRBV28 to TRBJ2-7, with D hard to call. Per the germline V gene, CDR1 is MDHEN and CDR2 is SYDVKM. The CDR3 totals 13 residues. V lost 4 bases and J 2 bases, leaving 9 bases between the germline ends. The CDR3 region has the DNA TGTGCCAGCAGTTCGAGACGGACCTACGAGCAGTACTTC. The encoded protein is CASSSRRTYEQYF.

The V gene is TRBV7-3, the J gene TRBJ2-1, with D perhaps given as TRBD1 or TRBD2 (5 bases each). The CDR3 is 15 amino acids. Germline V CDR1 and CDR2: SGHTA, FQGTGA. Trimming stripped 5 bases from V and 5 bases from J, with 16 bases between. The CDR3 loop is CASSGDGTVNNEQFF. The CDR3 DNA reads TGTGCCAGCAGCGGGGATGGGACGGTAAACAATGAGCAGTTCTTC.

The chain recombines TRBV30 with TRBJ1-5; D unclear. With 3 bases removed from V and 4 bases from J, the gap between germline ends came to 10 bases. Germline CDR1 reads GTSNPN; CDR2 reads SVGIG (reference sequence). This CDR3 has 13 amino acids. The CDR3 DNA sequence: TGTGCCTGGAGGGATGGGGTTAATCAGCCCCAGCATTTT. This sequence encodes CAWRDGVNQPQHF.